This is a list of T cell receptor beta chains from one sample in a study of identifying expanded T cells in peripheral blood. Only in-frame clones appear in the TCRdb table, and some are missing; sequencing was by immunoSEQ multiplex PCR. This table has 70,000 to 100,000 clones, around nine tenths appearing once. Sequencing was done on a sample of blood. The receptors here all came from a person between 18 and 69 years old in good health. CDR3s include the opening cysteine and the closing phenylalanine or tryptophan. A D gene is named only where the DNA matches it firmly. Clone size appears in some rows only: once, few, many, or a class for an expanded clone.

V gene	J gene	clone size	D gene	CDR3 DNA	CDR3 protein
TRBV11-1	TRBJ1-1	.	.	TGTGCCAGCAGTTGGGGGGGCACTGAAGCTTTCTTT	CASSWGGTEAFF
TRBV29-1	TRBJ2-5	once	TRBD2	TGCAGCGTAGAAGGGGGGCTAGCGGGCTTCCAAGAGACCCAGTACTTC	CSVEGGLAGFQETQYF
TRBV7-9	TRBJ1-5	.	TRBD1	TGTGCCAGCAGCTTAGTTGGACAGGGGCAGCAGCCCCAGCATTTT	CASSLVGQGQQPQHF
TRBV5-8	TRBJ2-7	.	.	TGTGCCAGCAGTCTCAGGACAGCTTACGAGCAGTACTTC	CASSLRTAYEQYF
TRBV5-8	TRBJ2-1	.	TRBD2	TGTGCCAGCAGCTTGCCGACTAGCGGGATGGGTAATGAGCAGTTCTTC	CASSLPTSGMGNEQFF
TRBV28	TRBJ2-2	.	TRBD2	TGTGCCAGCAGTCGACTAGCGAGTAACACCGGGGAGCTGTTTTTT	CASSRLASNTGELFF
TRBV11-2	TRBJ2-5	.	.	TGTGCCAGCGGGGGTGAGGGGGGTAAAAAGACCCAGTACTTC	CASGGEGGKKTQYF
TRBV28	TRBJ1-1	.	.	TGTGCCAGCAGTCTAATCCGGGACCATTATTTGTTT	CASSLIRDHYLF
TRBV5-4	TRBJ2-7	few	TRBD2	TGTGCCAGCAGCTTGGGACTAGCGGGAGTAACAAACGAGCAGTACTTC	CASSLGLAGVTNEQYF
TRBV5-8	TRBJ2-7	.	.	TGTGCCAGCAGCTTGACAAGGACTAACTCCTACGAGCAGTACTTC	CASSLTRTNSYEQYF
TRBV7-9	TRBJ2-5	.	.	TGTGCCAGCAGCTTAGCCAGGCAAGAGACCCAGTACTTC	CASSLARQETQYF
TRBV4-1	TRBJ1-5	.	TRBD1	TGCGCCAGCAGCCAACAGGGGGCAGGCAGCAATCAGCCCCAGCATTTT	CASSQQGAGSNQPQHF
TRBV30	TRBJ2-7	few	.	TGTGCCTGGAGTAGCAATACCGAGCAGTACTTC	CAWSSNTEQYF
TRBV7-3	TRBJ1-4	.	.	TGTGCCAGCAGCCAAGTAAAGCGAGGTGCAACTAATGAAAAACTGTTTTTT	CASSQVKRGATNEKLFF
TRBV10-3	TRBJ1-4	.	TRBD1	TGTGCCATCAGTGACCGGGACAGGGAAAAACTGTTTTTT	CAISDRDREKLFF
TRBV6-6	TRBJ1-3	once	.	TGTGCCAGCAGCCTCCTCGACCGGGACTCTGGAAACACCATATATTTT	CASSLLDRDSGNTIYF
TRBV28	TRBJ2-3	.	TRBD2	TGTGCCAGCAGTATAGCGGGAGTTAGAACAGATACGCAGTATTTT	CASSIAGVRTDTQYF
TRBV6-6	TRBJ1-3	.	.	TGTGCCAGCAGTGAGTCCCGCTCTGGAAACACCATATATTTT	CASSESRSGNTIYF
TRBV6-1	TRBJ1-5	.	.	TGTGCCAGCAGTGAAAAACAGCCCCAGCATTTT	CASSEKQPQHF